One sample yielded the 21 T cell receptor beta chains listed below, sequenced in a study of long-term antiretroviral therapy in people with HIV. An immunoSEQ assay, version v3.0, was performed at survey level. The assay was immunoSEQ multiplex PCR, and TCRdb's table has in-frame clones only and misses some. The table records some 23,000 clones, 88% of them present only once. Sequenced here: unsorted PBMCs, sampled around 4.5 years after starting antiretroviral therapy. These receptors came from a young man with HIV.

The V gene is TRBV23-1, the J gene TRBJ2-3; D is uncertain. TRBV23-1 is labeled an ORF, and its function is uncertain. CDR3 length: 16 amino acids. Trimming pared 0 bases from V and 0 bases from J, leaving 10 bases between. The CDR3 DNA reads TGCGCCAGCAGTCAATCATGCCGGAGTAGCACAGATACGCAGTATTTT. Its protein product is CASSQSCRSSTDTQYF.

This sequence joins TRBV7-3 and TRBJ2-1; the match to TRBD2 covers 9 bases. Losses at the gene ends were 0 bases for V and 7 bases for J; bases not matched to a gene: 4. Looked up from germline, CDR1 is SGHTA and CDR2 is FQGTGA. The CDR3 contains 15 residues. The CDR3 DNA sequence: TGTGCCAGCAGCTTAACCGCTAGCGGGGCTAATGAGCAGTTCTTC. Amino acids: CASSLTASGANEQFF. Looking up the rest from reference TRBV7-3 and TRBJ2-1 gives the full variable domain: GAGVSQTPSNKVTEKGKYVELRCDPISGHTALYWYRQSLGQGPEFLIYFQGTGAADDSGLPNDRFFAVRPEGSVSTLKIQRTERGDSAVYLCASSLTASGANEQFFGPGTRLTVL.

The V and J genes are TRBV7-2 and TRBJ2-5; weak D call: TRBD2 (5 bases). Trimming removed 5 bases from V and 5 bases from J, with 21 bases in between. The CDR3 consists of 16 residues. Germline loops: CDR1 SGHTA, CDR2 FQGNSA. CDR3 nucleotide sequence: TGTGCCAGCAGCGCTAAAGAGGGTATTTGGCAGGAGACCCAGTACTTC. Translated: CASSAKEGIWQETQYF.

The V gene is TRBV7-4, the J gene TRBJ2-7, with 12 bases identical to TRBD1. The CDR3 has 17 residues. Germline V CDR1 and CDR2: SGHVT, SQSDAQ. V lost 4 bases, J lost 4 bases, and 11 bases stayed unmatched. CDR3 nucleotides: TGTGCCAGCAGCTCCCGGGACAGGGGGCGCCCCAATTACGAGCAGTACTTC. Its translation: CASSSRDRGRPNYEQYF.

The rearrangement joins TRBV19 to TRBJ2-4; weak D call: TRBD1 (5 bases). The CDR3 has 13 residues. Trimming left V 6 bases short and J 4 bases short, with 10 bases between. Germline V lookup: CDR1 LNHDA, CDR2 SQIVND (reference sequence). The CDR3 protein is CASRADTKNIQYF. CDR3 nucleotides: TGTGCCAGTAGGGCGGACACGAAAAACATTCAGTACTTC.

The rearrangement uses TRBV20-1 and TRBJ2-1, with 7 bases that match TRBD1. CDR1 is DFQATT, CDR2 SNEGSKA, per germline (reference sequence). The CDR3 length is 11 residues. V trimming: 0 bases; J trimming: 12 bases; junction bases outside the gene matches: 2. The DNA for the CDR3 is TGCAGTGCTAGAGATACAGGGGCGCAGTTCTTC. It yields the protein CSARDTGAQFF.

The gene calls are TRBV5-1 and TRBJ2-7; possible D gene TRBD1, 6 bases. Trimming took off 0 bases at V and 3 bases at J, with 7 bases between the two ends. Per the germline V gene, CDR1 is SGHRS and CDR2 is YFSETQ. The CDR3 contains 13 residues. This CDR3 is CASSLGDIYEQYF. The DNA for the CDR3 is TGCGCCAGCAGCTTGGGGGACATCTACGAGCAGTACTTC.

The J gene is TRBJ1-6, the V gene TRBV11-3, with D tentatively TRBD1 (5 bases). Germline CDR1 SGHNT, CDR2 YENEEA. V lost 8 bases, J lost 7 bases, and 12 bases lay in between. The CDR3 totals 13 residues. This CDR3 is CASAAGPNSPLHF. The CDR3 nucleotides read TGTGCCAGCGCGGCGGGACCCAATTCACCCCTCCACTTT.

This clone is medium-sized. The rearrangement joins TRBV16 to TRBJ1-2; 11 nucleotides align to TRBD1. CDR1 and CDR2 from the germline V gene are KGHSY and FQNENV. The trim removed 8 bases at V and 7 bases at J, leaving 6 bases unmatched. The CDR3 is 13 amino acids. The CDR3 reads CASPRTGGFGYTF. As DNA, the CDR3 is TGTGCCAGCCCCAGGACAGGGGGCTTTGGCTACACCTTC. The whole variable domain, remainder taken from reference TRBV16 and TRBJ1-2, is GEEVAQTPKHLVRGEGQKAKLYCAPIKGHSYVFWYQQVLKNEFKFLISFQNENVFDETGMPKERFSAKCLPNSPCSLEIQATKLEDSAVYFCASPRTGGFGYTFGSGTRLTVV.

V usage is TRBV7-2 and J usage is TRBJ1-4; D remains ambiguous. The germline V gene has CDR1 SGHTA and CDR2 FQGNSA. This CDR3 region has 16 residues. Deletions cut 5 bases from V and 5 bases from J, with 18 bases between. CDR3 sequence: CASSQTRLGTNEKLFF. As DNA, the CDR3 is TGTGCCAGCAGCCAGACTAGGTTAGGCACGAATGAAAAACTGTTTTTT.

This clone was detected only once. This chain connects TRBV18 to TRBJ1-4; tentative D call: TRBD1 (5 bases). CDR1 and CDR2 from the germline V gene are KGHSH and LQKENI. The germline V and J ends were trimmed by 3 bases and 0 bases, with 8 bases remaining between them. This CDR3 region has 15 residues. The CDR3 sequence: CASSPLGATNEKLFF. The DNA of the CDR3 is TGTGCCAGCTCACCCCTAGGGGCAACTAATGAAAAACTGTTTTTT. Supplemented by reference TRBV18 and TRBJ1-4, the full variable domain reads NAGVMQNPRHLVRRRGQEARLRCSPMKGHSHVYWYRQLPEEGLKFMVYLQKENIIDESGMPKERFSAEFPKEGPSILRIQQVVRGDSAAYFCASSPLGATNEKLFFGSGTQLSVL.

This chain joins TRBV6-5 and TRBJ1-5; no clear D gene. There are 13 residues in the CDR3. The germline V gene has CDR1 MNHEY and CDR2 SVGAGI. V lost 9 bases and J lost 7, with 16 bases in between. The CDR3 region has the DNA TGTGCCAGTTCGGACGTAAGATACCAGCCCCAGCATTTT. It codes for CASSDVRYQPQHF.

Here the CDR3 reads CASSLGKAIRSTPGELFF. The CDR3 bases are TGTGCCAGCAGCTTAGGGAAAGCGATACGATCGACCCCGGGGGAGCTGTTTTTT. The genes are TRBV7-2 and TRBJ2-2, with no clear D. This CDR3 region has 18 residues. Germline V lookup: CDR1 SGHTA, CDR2 FQGNSA. V was cut by 1 base and J by 8 bases, with 23 bases left in between.

The V gene is TRBV30, the J gene TRBJ2-1; TRBD2 agrees at 8 bases. The germline V gene encodes CDR1 GTSNPN and CDR2 SVGIG (reference sequence). J lost 7 bases, V lost 0 bases, and 8 bases had no gene match. CDR3 length: 15 residues. CDR3 sequence (DNA): TGTGCCTGGAGTGTACCGGTTAGCGGGACAAATGAGCAGTTCTTC. It specifies CAWSVPVSGTNEQFF.

This chain links TRBV27 with TRBJ1-2; D unclear. Germline CDR1 is MNHEY and CDR2 is SMNVEV (reference sequence). Trimming pared 0 bases from V and 8 bases from J, leaving 13 bases between. The CDR3 extends over 14 amino acids. CDR3 in amino acids: CASSLSLFSGGYTF. The CDR3 nucleotides are TGTGCCAGCAGTTTATCGCTATTTTCAGGCGGCTACACCTTC.

This sequence joins TRBV7-9 and TRBJ2-7, with D perhaps TRBD2 (5 bases). The CDR3 consists of 14 residues. V was clipped by 2 bases and J by 7 bases, with 15 bases between them. CDR1 and CDR2 (germline): SEHNR, FQNEAQ (reference sequence). CDR3 DNA sequence: TGTGCCAGCAGCTTATTATCGGACTCTGAAGAGCAGTACTTC. Its translation is CASSLLSDSEEQYF.

The chain recombines TRBV5-6 with TRBJ2-1; D call uncertain. Germline lookup yields CDR1 SGHDT and CDR2 YYEEEE. The CDR3 has 13 amino acids. Trimming stripped 7 bases from V and 0 bases from J, with 8 bases between. CDR3 coding DNA: TGTGCCAGCGCGCTAAACTCCTACAATGAGCAGTTCTTC. Its protein product is CASALNSYNEQFF.

V usage is TRBV10-3 and J usage is TRBJ1-1; D not certain. Per the germline V gene, CDR1 is ENHRY and CDR2 is SYGVKD. Trimming removed 6 bases from V and 1 base from J, with 9 bases in between. This CDR3 contains 13 residues. The CDR3 nucleotides are TGTGCCATCAGCGGGGAAGCGAACACTGAAGCTTTCTTT. This translates into CAISGEANTEAFF.

The rearrangement links TRBV4-1 to TRBJ1-5; no clear D. Germline V gene data show CDR1 as MGHRA and CDR2 as YSYEKL. The CDR3 length is 14 residues. V was shortened by 0 bases and J by 4 bases, with 7 bases between the two germline ends. The CDR3 loop reads CASSQEVGNQPQHF. The DNA for the CDR3 is TGCGCCAGCAGCCAAGAAGTAGGGAATCAGCCCCAGCATTTT.

The DNA of the CDR3 is TGTGCCAGCAGCCCACAGGGAAGAGACGGCTACACCTTC. Translation: CASSPQGRDGYTF. The chain employs TRBV7-9 and TRBJ1-2, with a tentative D call TRBD1 (6 bases). Germline CDR1 and CDR2: SEHNR and FQNEAQ (reference sequence). Trimming cost V 5 bases and J 8 bases, with 15 bases left between them. The CDR3 extends over 13 amino acids.

The chain links TRBV19 to TRBJ2-7; 7 bases are a match to TRBD1. CDR3 length: 13 residues. Germline values: CDR1 LNHDA, CDR2 SQIVND (reference sequence). Losses at the gene ends were 8 bases for V and 1 base for J; bases not matched to a gene: 5. The CDR3 DNA is TGTGCCAGTCACCGACAGGGTTCCTACGAGCAGTACTTC. This sequence encodes CASHRQGSYEQYF.